This TCR beta chain was documented in a study of blood T cell repertoires in COVID-19. As for the study in general: Sites across the United States, Italy and Spain contributed samples from acute and convalescent COVID-19. From T cells, B-cell-depleted T cells, or PBMCs came the material, which was cDNA or gDNA.

The CDR3 covers 14 residues. The junction had 6 bases not matched to a gene; V was cut back by 6 bases and J by 7 bases. CDR1 and CDR2 from the germline V gene are MNHEY and SVGAGI. Per the authors' pipeline: Reference gene primer amplification gave nucleated cell count estimates. The repertoire was sequenced with immunoSEQ multiplex PCR; TCRdb's copy has only in-frame clones and lacks some. Clonal size and the V and J genes are those of that table, whereas D and trimming came from the DNA. Found here are some 100,000 clones, roughly 92% of them singletons; the top ten hold 0.97%. The TCR sequence derives from a man in his 60s with acute or convalescent COVID-19. Source material: peripheral blood. The rearrangement uses TRBV6-5 and TRBJ1-5, with 10 bases aligning to TRBD1. CDR3 in amino acids: CASSSDRGGQPQHF. The CDR3 DNA is TGTGCCAGCAGCTCGGACAGGGGGGGACAGCCCCAGCATTTT.